This note documents a single T cell receptor (beta chain) sequence. This specimen belongs to a study of blood T cell repertoires in COVID-19. Across the whole study: COVID-19 samples collected from the United States, Italy and Spain covered acute and convalescent phases. PBMCs, B-cell-depleted T cells, or T cells provided the cDNA or gDNA that made up the material.

CDR1 and CDR2 (germline): SQVTM, ANQGSEA. Trimming pared 4 bases from V and 0 bases from J, leaving 7 bases between. The CDR3 is 13 residues long. Original processing methods: Amplifying reference gene primers gave estimates of nucleated cell counts. The method was immunoSEQ multiplex PCR; TCRdb's version includes in-frame clones alone and lacks a portion of them. V and J calls plus clone size are reproduced from that table; the DNA served to infer D and trimming. The data contain approximately 280,000 clones, 75% to 90% of them singletons. This receptor was identified in a woman between 25 and 40 years old who had recovered from COVID-19. This chain connects TRBV29-1 to TRBJ1-5, with D unclear. Sequenced sample: peripheral blood. The CDR3 nucleotides are TGCAGCGTTGTTCAGGATAGCAATCAGCCCCAGCATTTT. Translated, it gives CSVVQDSNQPQHF.